The following is a T cell receptor beta chain sequence with its context. Its antigen is not known. The data are from a study of cytomegalovirus exposure and HLA in healthy donors. Study information: A prior analysis found 100 million to 140 million unique TCR beta sequences from 170 million or so T cells. Around 78 million unique TCRs, all from HLA-typed donors, were included in an early release of the data.

Vbeta (60) and Jbeta (13) primers were used in the PCR. Clones were sequenced by immunoSEQ multiplex PCR, and TCRdb holds only the in-frame ones, with some missing. The sample lists approximately 170,000 clones; roughly 80% were seen once. This CDR3 has 17 residues. Looked up from germline, CDR1 is GTSNPN and CDR2 is SVGIG (reference sequence). V was shortened by 0 bases and J by 0 bases, with 14 bases between the two germline ends. Study-wide findings and caveats: Later analysis identified a missense DCLRE1C variant that was linked to TCR beta V- and J-gene trimming. The listing of 150 to 200 TCR beta chains classed them as cytomegalovirus-associated.

This TCR came from a male donor in good health and CMV-seronegative. Sequencing was carried out using PBMCs. The rearrangement links TRBV30 to TRBJ1-4; D might be TRBD1 (5 bases). The CDR3 region has the DNA TGTGCCTGGAGTGTACGGCAGGGATCTGCAACTAATGAAAAACTGTTTTTT. It translates to CAWSVRQGSATNEKLFF.